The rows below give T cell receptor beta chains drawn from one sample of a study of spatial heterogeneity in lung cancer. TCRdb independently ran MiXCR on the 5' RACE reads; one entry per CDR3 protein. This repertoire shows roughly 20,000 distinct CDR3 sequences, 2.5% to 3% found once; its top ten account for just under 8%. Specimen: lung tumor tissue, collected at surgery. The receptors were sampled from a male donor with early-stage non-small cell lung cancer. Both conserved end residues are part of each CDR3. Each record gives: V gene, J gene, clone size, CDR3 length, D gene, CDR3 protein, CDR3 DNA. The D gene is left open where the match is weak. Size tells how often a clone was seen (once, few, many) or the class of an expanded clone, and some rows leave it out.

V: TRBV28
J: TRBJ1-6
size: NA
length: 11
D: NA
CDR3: CASSFPSPLHF
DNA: TGTGCCAGCAGTTTCCCTTCACCCCTCCACTTT

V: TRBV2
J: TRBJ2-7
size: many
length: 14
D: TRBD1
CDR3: CASRRTGNSYEQYF
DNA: TGTGCCAGCAGGAGGACAGGAAACTCCTACGAGCAGTACTTC

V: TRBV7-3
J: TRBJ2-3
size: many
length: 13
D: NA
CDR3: CASSEGRTDTQYF
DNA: TGTGCCAGCAGCGAGGGTAGAACAGATACGCAGTATTTT

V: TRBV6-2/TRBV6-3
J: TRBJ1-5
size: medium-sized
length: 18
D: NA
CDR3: CASSYTPDSKSFNQPQHF
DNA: TGTGCCAGCAGTTACACCCCGGACAGCAAAAGTTTCAATCAGCCCCAGCATTTT

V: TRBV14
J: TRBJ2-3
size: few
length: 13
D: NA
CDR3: CASSQRGTDTQYF
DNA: TGTGCCAGCAGCCAACGGGGCACAGATACGCAGTATTTT

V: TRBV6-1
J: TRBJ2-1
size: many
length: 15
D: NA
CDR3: CASSEVLRDNNEQFF
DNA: TGTGCCAGCAGTGAAGTACTTCGGGACAACAATGAGCAGTTCTTC

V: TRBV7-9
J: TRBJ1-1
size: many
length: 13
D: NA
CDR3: CASLTQGNTEAFF
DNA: TGTGCCAGCCTTACACAAGGGAACACTGAAGCTTTCTTT

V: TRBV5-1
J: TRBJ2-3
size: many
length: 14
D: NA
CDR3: CASSSADPWDTQYF
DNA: TGCGCCAGCAGTTCGGCGGACCCGTGGGATACGCAGTATTTT

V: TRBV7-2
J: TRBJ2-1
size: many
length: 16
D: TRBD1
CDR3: CASSLFAGQGGNEQFF
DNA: TGTGCCAGCAGCTTATTTGCAGGACAGGGGGGGAATGAGCAGTTCTTC

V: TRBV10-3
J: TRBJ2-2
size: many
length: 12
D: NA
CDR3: CAISLSSGELFF
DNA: TGTGCCATCAGTCTATCATCCGGGGAGCTGTTTTTT

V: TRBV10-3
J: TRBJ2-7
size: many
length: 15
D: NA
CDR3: CAISESTGEAYEQYF
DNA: TGTGCCATCAGTGAGTCGACTGGTGAGGCCTACGAGCAGTACTTC

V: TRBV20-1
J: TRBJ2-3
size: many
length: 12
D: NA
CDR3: CSARVLADTQYF
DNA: TGCAGTGCTAGAGTCCTAGCGGATACGCAGTATTTT

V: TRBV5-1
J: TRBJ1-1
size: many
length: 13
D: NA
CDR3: CASSFQMDTEAFF
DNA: TGCGCCAGCAGCTTCCAGATGGACACTGAAGCTTTCTTT

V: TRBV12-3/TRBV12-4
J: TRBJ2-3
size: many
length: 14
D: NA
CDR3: CASSIQGYTDTQYF
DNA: TGTGCCAGCAGTATCCAGGGTTACACAGATACGCAGTATTTT

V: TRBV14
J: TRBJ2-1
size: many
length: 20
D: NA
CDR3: CASSQFAGKGGRLSYNEQFF
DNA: TGTGCCAGCAGCCAATTCGCAGGAAAAGGCGGGCGCCTTTCCTACAATGAGCAGTTCTTC

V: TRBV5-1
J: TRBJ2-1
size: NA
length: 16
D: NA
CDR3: CVSSPTLGGGGDEQFF
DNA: TGCGTCAGCAGCCCAACCCTGGGGGGCGGGGGCGATGAGCAGTTCTTC

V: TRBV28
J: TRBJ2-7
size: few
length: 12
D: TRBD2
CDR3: CASKKRGLAQYF
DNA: TGTGCCAGCAAAAAACGCGGACTAGCGCAGTACTTC

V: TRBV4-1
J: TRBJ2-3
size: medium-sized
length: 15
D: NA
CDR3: CASSQDELVRHTQYF
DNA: TGCGCCAGCAGCCAAGATGAGCTAGTGAGGCATACGCAGTATTTT

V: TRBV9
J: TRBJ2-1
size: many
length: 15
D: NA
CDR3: CASSPRRGADNEQFF
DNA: TGTGCCAGCAGCCCCCGGCGGGGCGCGGACAATGAGCAGTTCTTC

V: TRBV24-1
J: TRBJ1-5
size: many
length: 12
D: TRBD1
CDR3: CATRQGLKPQHF
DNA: TGTGCCACCAGACAGGGGTTGAAGCCCCAGCATTTT

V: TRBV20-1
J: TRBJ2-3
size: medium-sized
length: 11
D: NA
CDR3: CSARAGDTQYF
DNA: TGCAGTGCTAGGGCGGGGGATACGCAGTATTTT

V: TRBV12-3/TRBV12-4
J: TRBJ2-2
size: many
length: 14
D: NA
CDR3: CASSWGPNTGELFF
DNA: TGTGCCAGCAGTTGGGGGCCGAACACCGGGGAGCTGTTTTTT

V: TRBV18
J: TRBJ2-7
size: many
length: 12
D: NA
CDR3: CASSRTSYEQYF
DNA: TGTGCCAGCTCTCGGACAAGCTACGAGCAGTACTTC

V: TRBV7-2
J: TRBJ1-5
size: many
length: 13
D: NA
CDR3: CASSRQEDQPQHF
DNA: TGTGCCAGCAGTCGACAGGAGGATCAGCCCCAGCATTTT

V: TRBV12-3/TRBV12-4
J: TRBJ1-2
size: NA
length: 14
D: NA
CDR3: CASSLAWTLGGYTF
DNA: TGTGCCAGCAGTTTAGCGTGGACACTGGGAGGCTACACCTTC

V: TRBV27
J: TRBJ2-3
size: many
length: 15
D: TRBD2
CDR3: CASRAGGAGTDTQYF
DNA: TGTGCCAGCCGGGCCGGGGGGGCTGGCACAGATACGCAGTATTTT

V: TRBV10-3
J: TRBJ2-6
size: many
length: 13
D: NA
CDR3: CAIMSSGANVLTF
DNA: TGTGCCATCATGAGCTCTGGGGCCAACGTCCTGACTTTC

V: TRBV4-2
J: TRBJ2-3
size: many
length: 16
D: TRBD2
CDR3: CASSPRPTSGADTQYF
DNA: TGTGCCAGCAGCCCCCGCCCCACTAGCGGCGCAGATACGCAGTATTTT